There are many counts of the clone carrying this TCR beta chain. Its matching antigen is unknown. The data were taken from a study of T cell repertoires in cytomegalovirus infection. Background on the study: CMV infection and matching HLA type were both indicated by public TCR beta signatures.

General observations from the study: Clonotypes of TCR beta that were HLA-C-restricted and CMV-specific dominated the ex vivo response. Carriage of CMV together with the relevant HLA was identifiable through cumulative public TCR beta family frequency.

TCRdb used MiXCR to reprocess the reads, holding one entry per CDR3 protein. The table records around 130,000 distinct CDR3 sequences, less than 9.5% of them present only once. The specimen sequenced was PBMCs. The TCR sequence derives from a human donor in good health (CMV status not recorded). Some clones in this sample may be carry-over from other donors' samples.

CDR3 amino acids: CASSIGTTDTQYF. The CDR3 coding sequence is TGTGCCAGCAGCATAGGGACCACAGATACGCAGTATTTT. The chain uses TRBV7-2 and TRBJ2-3; the D gene could be TRBD1 or TRBD2 (5 bases each). The V end lost 5 bases, the J end lost 2 bases, and 8 bases lay between the germline ends. Germline V gene data show CDR1 as SGHTA and CDR2 as FQGNSA. The CDR3 sequence is 13 residues long.